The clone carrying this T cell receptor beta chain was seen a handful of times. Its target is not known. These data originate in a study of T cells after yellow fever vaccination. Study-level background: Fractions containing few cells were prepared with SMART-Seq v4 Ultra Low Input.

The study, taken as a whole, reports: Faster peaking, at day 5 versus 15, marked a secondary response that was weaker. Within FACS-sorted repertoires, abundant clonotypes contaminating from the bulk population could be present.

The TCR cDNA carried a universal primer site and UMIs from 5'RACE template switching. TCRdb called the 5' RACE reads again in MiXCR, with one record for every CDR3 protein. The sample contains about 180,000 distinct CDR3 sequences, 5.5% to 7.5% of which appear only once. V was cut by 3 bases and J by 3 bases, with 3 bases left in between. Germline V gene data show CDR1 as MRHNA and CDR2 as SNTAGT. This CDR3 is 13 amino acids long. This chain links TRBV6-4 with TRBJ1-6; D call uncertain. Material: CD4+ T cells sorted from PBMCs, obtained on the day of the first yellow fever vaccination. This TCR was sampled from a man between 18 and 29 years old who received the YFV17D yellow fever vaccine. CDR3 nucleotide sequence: TGTGCCAGCAGTGAGAACTATAATTCACCCCTCCACTTT. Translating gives CASSENYNSPLHF.